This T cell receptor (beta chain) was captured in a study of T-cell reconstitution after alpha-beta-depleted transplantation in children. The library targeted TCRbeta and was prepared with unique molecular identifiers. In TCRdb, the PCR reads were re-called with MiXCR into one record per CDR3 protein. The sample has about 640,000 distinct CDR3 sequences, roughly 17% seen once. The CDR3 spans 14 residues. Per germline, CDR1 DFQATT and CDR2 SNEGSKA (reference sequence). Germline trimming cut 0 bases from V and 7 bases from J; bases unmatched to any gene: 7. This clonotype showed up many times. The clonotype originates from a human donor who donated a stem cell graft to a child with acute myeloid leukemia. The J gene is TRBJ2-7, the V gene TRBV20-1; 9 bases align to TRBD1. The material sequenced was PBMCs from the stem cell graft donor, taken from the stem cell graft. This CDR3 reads CSARDGQGLGEQYF. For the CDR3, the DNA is TGCAGTGCTAGAGACGGACAGGGGTTAGGAGAGCAGTACTTC.